This T cell receptor beta chain was sequenced in a study of cytomegalovirus exposure and HLA in healthy donors. Study-level points and caveats: The likely explanation for a cluster of highly shared sequence variants was sequencing artifact. In a later analysis, parvovirus B19, influenza, CMV and Epstein-Barr virus appeared linked to several top co-occurrence clusters. Cytomegalovirus-associated status was assigned to about 180 TCR beta chains. Later analysis suggested most CMV-associated TCR beta chains were HLA-restricted.

Vbeta (60) and Jbeta (13) primers were used in the PCR. Measured with immunoSEQ multiplex PCR; TCRdb has only the in-frame clones, and not every one. Of some 150,000 clones listed, around 81% were seen once; the top ten hold less than 3%. Remarks on this clone: Its antigen is not known.

Sequenced sample: PBMCs. The TCR was taken from a man aged 45 to 65 in good health and CMV-seronegative.

CDR3 sequence: CASSRQTGRDEQFF. In nucleotides, the CDR3 is TGCGCCAGCAGTAGGCAGACGGGCAGGGATGAGCAGTTCTTC. The chain joins TRBV5-1 to TRBJ2-1, with D maybe TRBD1 (5 bases). Germline V CDR1 and CDR2: SGHRS, YFSETQ. The CDR3 is 14 amino acids. V was clipped by 5 bases and J by 8 bases, with 17 bases between them.